This T cell receptor beta chain was observed in a study of neurological immune-mediated disorders (dated by TCRdb to about 2019). Describing the broader study: Using UMI-based sequencing, the study compared peripheral blood TCR-beta repertoires from patients with HTLV-I-associated myelopathy (HAM/TSP), patients with multiple sclerosis, and healthy controls. Alongside PBMC samples, the set of around 99 TCR-beta libraries contained longitudinal samples, technical triplicates, and paired CD4+ and CD8+ T-cell subsets that had been sorted. Each longitudinal HAM/TSP and healthy donor was sampled at 3 time-points spaced at roughly 3-40 month intervals. The cohort was made up of 60 to 75 subjects, consisting of some 15 HAM/TSP patients, around 35 multiple sclerosis patients and some 20 healthy controls.

Reading the label with the study, this specimen's time point is: longitudinal time-point 3. The healthy controls were volunteers from blood banks in Maryland, USA. For the unsorted PBMC libraries, 2 million PBMCs were stored in RNAlater at -80 degrees C until RNA extraction and were used to generate the libraries. Peripheral blood was subjected to Ficoll-Hypaque density gradient centrifugation to isolate PBMCs, which were then cryopreserved in liquid nitrogen. The paper's findings and limits, for the study overall: TCR clonal expansion was highest in HAM/TSP patients and lowest in MS patients, with MS patients falling below even healthy controls. Expanded clones from different subjects shared no identical CDR3 amino acid sequences, which suggests that TCR-beta repertoires were private in all groups.

This clonotype was detected ten times or more. Its antigen is currently not known. The record has no base qualities; no much larger clone is one base away. According to the germline V gene, CDR1 reads SGHRS and CDR2 reads YFSETQ. The CDR3 contains 16 residues, cysteine and phenylalanine counted. CDR3 DNA only is kept here, 48 bases in frame from base 1. V loses 4 bases at its end and J loses 3 bases; junction bases beyond the gene matches: 12. cDNA was synthesized by template-switch 5'RACE using a primer with a 10-nucleotide random unique molecular identifier that tagged each TCR transcript. Every sequencing run yielded over 180 million TCR-beta sequences covering 15-18 subjects. The RNeasy kit was used to extract total RNA. The KAPA Real-time Library Amplification kit was used to amplify TCR-beta VDJ regions with primers targeting the TCR constant region and the 5'RACE anchor. Sample indexes and Illumina adaptors were added in a first PCR, after which library yield was increased in a second PCR. After purification with Ampure beads, the TCR product of roughly 650 bp was size-selected on a 2% E-gel SizeSelection system. Library quality was checked on a Bioanalyzer, concentration was measured with Qubit, and libraries were quantified with the Kapa Library Quantification kit before pooling. Libraries were sequenced paired-end 2 x 150 bp on an Illumina HiSeq 2500. To increase sequence diversity, about 25-31% phiX was spiked into each library pool. The authors' analysis ran thus. Quality-filtered reads were processed with the UMI-based MiGEC pipeline, and over 75% of raw TCR sequences were removed by the MiGEC pipeline during error correction. IMGT germline references were used for aligning VDJ genes, and each clonotype was defined as a unique CDR3 amino acid sequence together with its V-J genes. VDJtools evaluated clonal expansion, Shannon diversity and CDR3 relatedness (CalcPairwiseDistances, ClusterSamples); CLCbio workbench built phylogenetic trees. Clones with at least 8 unique UMIs were defined as expanded, with this threshold being based on coefficient-of-variation modelling across technical triplicates. TCRdb cleaned the public reads at Q25 with fastp, built clones with MiXCR and kept in-frame beta chains. Records with the same CDR3 protein are collapsed into one entry carrying the most frequent genes and DNA. TCRdb's processing, not the authors' own work, is the source of the V and J calls. The sample contains roughly 45,000 distinct CDR3 sequences, approximately 15% of them found a single time. Approximately 10% of the sample is taken by the ten largest.

The sequence is built from TRBV5-1 and TRBJ2-7; 8 nucleotides in the junction match TRBD1. The clonotype was recovered from a man in his thirties or forties in good health. The specimen sequenced was PBMCs. The nucleotide sequence is TGCGCCAGCAGCGCAAACCGGGACAGGAATAACTACGAGCAGTACTTC. This codes for CASSANRDRNNYEQYF.